The 21 T cell receptor beta chains in this list originate from one sample, sequenced in a study of T cells in Graves' hyperthyroidism and ophthalmopathy. TCR beta CDR3 regions were amplified from RNA transcripts. TCR CDR3 underwent first-round RT-PCR with the HTBI primer set. A single record per CDR3 protein comes from TCRdb applying MiXCR to the multiplex PCR reads. Of roughly 260,000 distinct CDR3 sequences listed, about 15% were seen once; the top ten hold 13%. Sequencing used blood. These receptors originate from a woman between 35 and 50 years old with Graves' hyperthyroidism that later progressed to Graves' ophthalmopathy.

The rearrangement uses TRBV29-1 and TRBJ2-1, with 15 bases fitting TRBD2. V lost 6 bases and J lost 0; bases outside the gene matches: 3. The CDR3 has 16 amino acids. The germline gives CDR1 SQVTM, CDR2 ANQGSEA. The CDR3 nucleotides are TGCAGCGTCCCGGGACTAGCGGGAGGCTCCTACAATGAGCAGTTCTTC. Protein product: CSVPGLAGGSYNEQFF.

This clonotype was observed many times. The J gene is TRBJ2-7, the V gene TRBV28; tentative D call: TRBD1 (6 bases). CDR1 and CDR2 (germline): MDHEN, SYDVKM. The CDR3 runs 16 residues. V was shortened by 1 base and J by 0 bases, with 13 bases between the two germline ends. In DNA form, the CDR3 reads TGTGCCAGCAGTTTATCCGATACAGGGAGCTCCTACGAGCAGTACTTC. Its translation: CASSLSDTGSSYEQYF.

This clonotype was seen ten or more times. The V gene is TRBV29-1, the J gene TRBJ1-1, with a tentative D call TRBD1 (6 bases). V was trimmed by 7 bases and J by 1 base, leaving 13 bases between them. The germline V gene encodes CDR1 SQVTM and CDR2 ANQGSEA. CDR3 size: 13 residues. Here the CDR3 DNA reads TGCAGCGCTTCACCGGGACAGAACACTGAAGCTTTCTTT. Encoded protein: CSASPGQNTEAFF.

This clonotype appeared many times. The chain has TRBV6-1 and TRBJ1-1; D remains unclear. Germline CDR1 is MNHNS and CDR2 is SASEGT. This CDR3 contains 16 residues. The V end lost 2 bases, the J end lost 2 bases, and 15 bases lay between the germline ends. The CDR3: CASSEQRKAFNTEAFF. The CDR3 DNA reads as TGTGCCAGCAGTGAACAGCGCAAGGCGTTCAACACTGAAGCTTTCTTT.

This clonotype has at least ten counts. The chain uses TRBV3-1 and TRBJ2-1; the D gene is possibly TRBD2 (6 bases). V dropped 1 base and J dropped 9 bases, with 13 bases sitting between them. The CDR3 is 14 amino acids. The V gene's germline CDR1 is LGHDT and CDR2 YNNKEL (reference sequence). CDR3 sequence reads: CASSQVGGIFEQFF. DNA for the CDR3: TGTGCCAGCAGCCAAGTAGGCGGGATCTTTGAGCAGTTCTTC.

This clonotype was detected many times. CDR3 in DNA: TGTGCCAGCAGAATCGTAGGCGGGGGATCTGCTCAGCCCCAGCATTTT. Translation gives CASRIVGGGSAQPQHF. The chain links TRBV28 to TRBJ1-5; possibly TRBD1 for D (5 bases). CDR3 size: 16 residues. CDR1 and CDR2 (germline): MDHEN, SYDVKM. Trimming took 6 bases from V and 6 from J, leaving 21 bases between them.

This clonotype was picked up many times. The CDR3 sequence: CASSLATGEWPYNEQFF. For the CDR3, the DNA is TGTGCCAGCAGCTTGGCAACAGGGGAGTGGCCTTACAATGAGCAGTTCTTC. V usage is TRBV7-8 and J usage is TRBJ2-1; 7 bases line up with TRBD1. Looked up from germline, CDR1 is SGHVS and CDR2 is FQNEAQ. The CDR3 extends over 17 amino acids. Trimming took 3 bases from V and 4 from J; bases not matched to a gene: 12.

In this sample, this clonotype turned up a few times. The chain recombines TRBV28 with TRBJ2-3, with D possibly being TRBD2 (5 bases). Trimming took 5 bases from V and 1 from J, leaving 13 bases between them. CDR1 is MDHEN and CDR2 is SYDVKM in the germline V gene. The CDR3 contains 15 residues. Here the CDR3 DNA reads TGTGCCAGCAGTAGCAATAGCGACCGCACAGATACGCAGTATTTT. This codes for CASSSNSDRTDTQYF.

This clonotype has a count of ten or more. The CDR3 DNA follows: TGTGCCAGCAGTGAGCGGGCCGACAGGGTGGATGAAAAACTGTTTTTT. Amino acids: CASSERADRVDEKLFF. The chain uses TRBV2 and TRBJ1-4, with 7 bases fitting TRBD1. Germline trimming cut 3 bases from V and 6 bases from J; bases unmatched to any gene: 10. The CDR3 is 16 amino acids. The germline gives CDR1 SNHLY, CDR2 FYNNEI.

Ten or more counts support this clonotype. The V gene is TRBV6-5, the J gene TRBJ1-5; D remains ambiguous. The CDR3 runs to 18 residues. Trimming pared 0 bases from V and 1 base from J, leaving 16 bases between. Germline V gene sequence: CDR1 MNHEY, CDR2 SVGAGI. The CDR3 loop is CASSYSTPGFLSNQPQHF. The CDR3, as DNA: TGTGCCAGCAGTTACTCGACTCCGGGGTTCTTAAGCAATCAGCCCCAGCATTTT.

Ten or more counts support this clonotype. The chain links TRBV28 to TRBJ2-7, with 8 bases aligning to TRBD2. The CDR3 sequence is 14 residues long. With 6 bases clipped from V and 3 bases from J, the junction kept 7 bases outside the gene matches. Germline V lookup: CDR1 MDHEN, CDR2 SYDVKM. CDR3 protein: CASSLSGSVYEQYF. CDR3 DNA: TGTGCCAGCAGCTTAAGCGGGAGCGTCTACGAGCAGTACTTC.

In its sample, this clonotype was seen many times. This chain joins TRBV28 and TRBJ2-5, with D possibly being TRBD1 or TRBD2 (5 bases each). The length of the CDR3 is 15 residues. Germline values: CDR1 MDHEN, CDR2 SYDVKM. Trimming left V 4 bases short and J 4 bases short, with 16 bases between. CDR3 amino acids: CASSSPGLGGETQYF. DNA for the CDR3: TGTGCCAGCAGTTCCCCGGGGCTCGGTGGAGAGACCCAGTACTTC.

This clonotype was seen many times. The chain has TRBV30 and TRBJ2-7; the D call may be TRBD1 or TRBD2 (5 bases each). This CDR3 contains 13 residues. The germline V gene has CDR1 GTSNPN and CDR2 SVGIG (reference sequence). The CDR3 protein is CAVGRAGTYEQYF. The CDR3 region has the DNA TGTGCGGTGGGGCGCGCCGGGACCTACGAGCAGTACTTC.

This clonotype occurred many times. The chain is built from TRBV9 and TRBJ1-4; D may be TRBD1 (6 bases). This CDR3 is built from 15 residues. CDR1 is SGDLS, CDR2 YYNGEE, per germline. V lost 4 bases and J lost 8, with 18 bases in between. CDR3 sequence: CASSLAGTLAEKLFF. In DNA form, the CDR3 reads TGTGCCAGCAGCCTCGCCGGGACACTGGCGGAAAAACTGTTTTTT.

The table lists this clonotype with a few counts. The chain joins TRBV9 to TRBJ2-7; no reliable D call. CDR3 length: 13 amino acids. Germline CDR1 reads SGDLS; CDR2 reads YYNGEE. Trimming stripped 5 bases from V and 7 bases from J, with 16 bases between. In DNA form, the CDR3 reads TGTGCCAGCAGTTCAGAACCATCGATAGAGCAGTACTTC. It encodes CASSSEPSIEQYF.

This clonotype was recorded at least ten times. The rearrangement uses TRBV12-3 or TRBV12-4 and TRBJ2-6, with 8 bases identical to TRBD1. There are 17 residues in the CDR3. With V trimmed by 6 bases and J by 3 bases, 10 bases remained unmatched. The CDR3 sequence is CASSNRGDSFGANVLTF. The CDR3 DNA reads TGTGCCAGCAGCAACAGGGGGGACTCTTTTGGGGCCAACGTCCTGACTTTC.

This clonotype occurred many times. The CDR3 loop reads CASRMGPEAGELFF. In DNA, the CDR3 is TGTGCCAGCAGAATGGGACCCGAGGCCGGGGAGCTGTTTTTT. The chain employs TRBV12-3 or TRBV12-4 and TRBJ2-2; D is tentatively TRBD1 or TRBD2 (5 bases each). The CDR3 is 14 amino acids. The V end was cut by 6 bases, the J end by 6 bases, with 14 bases between.

The V and J genes are TRBV20-1 and TRBJ2-2, with TRBD1 identical over 10 bases. CDR3 length: 13 amino acids. The trim removed 7 bases at V and 5 bases at J, leaving 4 bases unmatched. In germline, CDR1 is DFQATT, CDR2 SNEGSKA (reference sequence). The CDR3 protein is CSGMDRGTGELFF. DNA of the CDR3: TGCAGTGGGATGGACAGGGGGACCGGGGAGCTGTTTTTT.

This chain connects TRBV5-1 to TRBJ2-3, with TRBD2 identical over 12 bases. Germline CDR1 SGHRS, CDR2 YFSETQ. The V and J ends lost 5 bases and 3 bases, in that order; junction bases with no gene match: 4. The CDR3 runs to 15 residues. Here the CDR3 DNA reads TGCGCCAGCAGAGCGACTAGCGGGAGAACAGATACGCAGTATTTT. Translating it yields CASRATSGRTDTQYF.

This clonotype was observed at least ten times. The chain carries TRBV19 and TRBJ1-5; 9 bases line up with TRBD1. The CDR3 consists of 16 residues. CDR1 is LNHDA and CDR2 is SQIVND in the germline V gene (reference sequence). Germline trimming cut 5 bases from V and 2 bases from J; bases unmatched to any gene: 7. The CDR3 region is CASSQITGGGNQPQHF. The DNA of the CDR3 is TGTGCCAGTAGTCAGATTACAGGGGGCGGCAATCAGCCCCAGCATTTT. Based on the CDR3 plus reference TRBV19 and TRBJ1-5, the full variable domain is DGGITQSPKYLFRKEGQNVTLSCEQNLNHDAMYWYRQDPGQGLRLIYYSQIVNDFQKGDIAEGYSVSREKKESFPLTVTSAQKNPTAFYLCASSQITGGGNQPQHFGDGTRLSIL.

For this clonotype: This clone may be a read error of a much larger clone one base away. V gene TRBV2 combines with J gene TRBJ2-1; D ambiguous. This CDR3 region has 10 residues. V lost 8 bases, J lost 13 bases, and 12 bases lay in between. Germline lookup yields CDR1 SNHLY and CDR2 FYNNEI. CDR3 nucleotides: TGTGCCAGCTTCGGAGAGACCCAGTTCTTC. Its translation is CASFGETQFF.